The 20 T cell receptor beta chains below were found in one sample sequenced in a study of identifying expanded T cells in peripheral blood. Data came from immunoSEQ multiplex PCR; TCRdb stores just in-frame clones and leaves some out. The table lists approximately 75,000 clones, roughly 88% of them singletons, with 3% to 3.5% in the top ten. The sequencing input was blood. The receptors come from a person aged 18-70 years in good health.

This chain uses TRBV5-6 with TRBJ2-7; D possibly corresponds to TRBD2 (6 bases). V lost 4 bases and J lost 2, with 10 bases in between. This CDR3 is 13 amino acids long. CDR1 is SGHDT and CDR2 is YYEEEE in the germline V gene. The CDR3 loop is CASSATSTYEQYF. In DNA, the CDR3 is TGTGCCAGCAGCGCGACTAGTACCTACGAGCAGTACTTC.

The chain combines TRBV6-6 with TRBJ2-7, with 8 positions matching TRBD1. V lost 0 bases, J lost 6 bases, and 4 bases stayed unmatched. This CDR3 spans 14 amino acids. CDR1 and CDR2 (germline): MNHNY, SVGAGI (reference sequence). The CDR3: CASSYSPDRGEQYF. Written as DNA, the CDR3 is TGTGCCAGCAGTTACTCACCCGACAGGGGCGAGCAGTACTTC.

The chain recombines TRBV27 with TRBJ1-1, with TRBD1 as a possible D gene (5 bases). The CDR3 runs to 17 residues. V was clipped by 5 bases and J by 3 bases, with 22 bases between them. Germline CDR1 and CDR2: MNHEY and SMNVEV (reference sequence). In nucleotides, the CDR3 is TGTGCCAGCAGTCCCCGAGCCTCACGACAGCCTCACACTGAAGCTTTCTTT. It yields the protein CASSPRASRQPHTEAFF.

The genes are TRBV2 and TRBJ2-5, with a tentative D call TRBD1 (6 bases). The ends were cut back, 6 bases at V and 2 bases at J, with 13 bases in the middle. The CDR3 spans 14 residues. Germline assignment: CDR1 SNHLY and CDR2 FYNNEI. CDR3 amino acids: CASSWDTAQETQYF. Written as DNA, the CDR3 is TGTGCCAGCAGCTGGGACACCGCTCAAGAGACCCAGTACTTC.

The table lists this clone with a count of one. CDR3 loop: CASSEQGTTEAFF. In DNA, the CDR3 is TGTGCCAGCTCCGAACAGGGGACCACTGAAGCTTTCTTT. The chain has TRBV11-3 and TRBJ1-1, with TRBD1 matching over 7 bases. Germline values: CDR1 SGHNT, CDR2 YENEEA. The CDR3 runs to 13 residues. J gave up 4 bases and V 8 bases, and 7 bases lay outside the gene matches.

This chain uses TRBV7-9 with TRBJ2-7; D is uncertain. Germline CDR1 is SEHNR and CDR2 is FQNEAQ (reference sequence). Trimming cost V 5 bases and J 3 bases, with 11 bases left between them. The CDR3 length is 13 residues. CDR3 DNA sequence: TGTGCCAGCAGCCTCCCCACCAGCTACGAGCAGTACTTC. Protein product: CASSLPTSYEQYF. The variable domain in full, completed from reference TRBV7-9 and TRBJ2-7, reads DTGVSQNPRHKITKRGQNVTFRCDPISEHNRLYWYRQTLGQGPEFLTYFQNEAQLEKSRLLSDRFSAERPKGSFSTLEIQRTEQGDSAMYLCASSLPTSYEQYFGPGTRLTVT.

The chain joins TRBV28 to TRBJ2-7; 11 nucleotides match TRBD1. This CDR3 has 15 amino acids. Germline lookup yields CDR1 MDHEN and CDR2 SYDVKM. With V trimmed by 6 bases and J by 3 bases, 7 bases remained unmatched. The CDR3 DNA reads as TGTGCCAGCAGCAAGCCGGGGACAGGGGGCTACGAGCAGTACTTC. Protein sequence: CASSKPGTGGYEQYF.

This rearrangement joins TRBV7-8 to TRBJ2-7; D is tentatively TRBD1 or TRBD2 (5 bases each). There are 19 residues in the CDR3. The germline V gene encodes CDR1 SGHVS and CDR2 FQNEAQ. Trimming removed 3 bases from V and 3 bases from J, with 27 bases in between. The CDR3 region has the DNA TGTGCCAGCAGCTTTGGTTTTGGGGGTTTAAGTCCAGGCAGCTACGAGCAGTACTTC. This encodes CASSFGFGGLSPGSYEQYF.

The chain employs TRBV19 and TRBJ2-5; D is perhaps TRBD1 or TRBD2 (5 bases each). CDR3 size: 15 residues. Germline assignment: CDR1 LNHDA and CDR2 SQIVND (reference sequence). Trimming removed 9 bases at V and 8 bases at J, with 25 bases between. CDR3 sequence: CASVGAGEGRKTQYF. The CDR3 DNA reads as TGTGCCAGCGTTGGGGCAGGCGAGGGCCGTAAAACCCAGTACTTC.

J is TRBJ2-7 and V is TRBV7-2; D not resolved. Deletions cut 5 bases from V and 3 bases from J, with 11 bases between. The CDR3 contains 13 residues. Germline values: CDR1 SGHTA, CDR2 FQGNSA. The CDR3 here is CASSVAGGYEQYF. The DNA of the CDR3 is TGTGCCAGCAGCGTCGCAGGCGGCTACGAGCAGTACTTC.

V gene TRBV11-3 combines with J gene TRBJ2-3, with TRBD1 as a possible D gene (5 bases). Germline V gene data show CDR1 as SGHNT and CDR2 as YENEEA. V lost 1 base, J lost 1 base, and 6 bases lay in between. The CDR3 is made up of 14 amino acids. CDR3 sequence: CASSLGRGTDTQYF. The CDR3 nucleotides read TGTGCCAGCAGCTTAGGCAGGGGCACAGATACGCAGTATTTT.

V gene TRBV6-6 combines with J gene TRBJ1-3; D not resolved. Germline lookup yields CDR1 MNHNY and CDR2 SVGAGI (reference sequence). The V gene lost 6 bases and the J gene lost 0 bases, with 9 bases spanning the gap. The CDR3 is 14 amino acids. In DNA, the CDR3 is TGTGCCAGCAGCCGGACGGCCTCTGGAAACACCATATATTTT. Translation gives CASSRTASGNTIYF.

This chain joins TRBV9 and TRBJ1-4; D remains ambiguous. Germline lookup yields CDR1 SGDLS and CDR2 YYNGEE. CDR3 length: 13 residues. Deletions cut 3 bases from V and 6 bases from J, with 9 bases between. CDR3 amino acids: CASSEAVDEKLFF. The CDR3 DNA sequence: TGTGCCAGCAGCGAGGCAGTGGATGAAAAACTGTTTTTT. The full variable domain, completed using reference TRBV9 and TRBJ1-4, is DSGVTQTPKHLITATGQRVTLRCSPRSGDLSVYWYQQSLDQGLQFLIQYYNGEERAKGNILERFSAQQFPDLHSELNLSSLELGDSALYFCASSEAVDEKLFFGSGTQLSVL.

The chain has TRBV5-1 and TRBJ2-7; 8 bases match TRBD1. The germline V gene encodes CDR1 SGHRS and CDR2 YFSETQ. The CDR3 is 15 amino acids. Losses at the gene ends were 3 bases for V and 2 bases for J; bases not matched to a gene: 7. This CDR3 reads CASSWTGSGTYEQYF. Here the CDR3 DNA reads TGCGCCAGCAGCTGGACAGGGTCCGGGACCTACGAGCAGTACTTC.

The chain joins TRBV6-5 to TRBJ1-1; no reliable D call. This CDR3 is 15 amino acids long. Trimming took off 8 bases at V and 4 bases at J, with 20 bases between the two ends. From germline, CDR1 is MNHEY and CDR2 SVGAGI. CDR3 sequence reads: CASLTTYGSGTEAFF. The CDR3 DNA reads as TGTGCCAGCCTGACGACTTACGGGAGCGGCACTGAAGCTTTCTTT.

In its sample, this clone was seen a few times. The V and J genes are TRBV28 and TRBJ2-7, with D possibly being TRBD2 (5 bases). CDR1 MDHEN and CDR2 SYDVKM come from the germline V gene. This CDR3 contains 11 residues. Deletions cut 7 bases from V and 2 bases from J, with 6 bases between. The CDR3 coding sequence is TGTGCCAGCATGGAGGCCTACGAGCAGTACTTC. This sequence encodes CASMEAYEQYF.

Remarks on this clone: Other nucleotide sequences from this sample produce the same CDR3. The gene calls are TRBV2 and TRBJ2-2; 9 nucleotides agree with TRBD2. The CDR3 sequence is 19 residues long. Germline CDR1 SNHLY, CDR2 FYNNEI. V shed 4 bases, J shed 5 bases, and the junction held 17 bases outside the gene matches. As DNA, the CDR3 is TGTGCCAGCAGTGTAAATCAGGGTAGCGGGGGCCCGAGGACCGGGGAGCTGTTTTTT. As protein: CASSVNQGSGGPRTGELFF.

The rearrangement links TRBV5-1 to TRBJ2-3; 7 nucleotides line up with TRBD2. The CDR3 is 14 amino acids. Germline CDR1 and CDR2: SGHRS and YFSETQ. The J segment lost 2 bases and the V segment lost 5 bases, leaving 5 bases of the junction unmatched. CDR3 loop: CASSWAGDTDTQYF. The CDR3 bases are TGCGCCAGCAGTTGGGCGGGGGACACAGATACGCAGTATTTT.

This chain connects TRBV7-2 to TRBJ1-2; a possible D gene is TRBD1 (6 bases). The CDR3 is 15 amino acids. Trimming removed 7 bases from V and 6 bases from J, with 21 bases in between. Germline values: CDR1 SGHTA, CDR2 FQGNSA. The DNA for the CDR3 is TGTGCCAGCACCCCGGGGGGAGGGGGAATTAATGGCTACACCTTC. It codes for CASTPGGGGINGYTF.

This clone is a singleton in its sample. This chain's CDR3 is CASSRTGDQPQHF. CDR3 nucleotide sequence: TGTGCCAGCAGCCGTACAGGAGATCAGCCCCAGCATTTT. This rearrangement joins TRBV7-2 to TRBJ1-5; perhaps TRBD1 as D (5 bases). Germline CDR1 SGHTA, CDR2 FQGNSA. This CDR3 spans 13 amino acids. Between the trimmed V and J ends, which lost 5 bases and 5 bases, there was a span of 10 bases.